The 31 T cell receptor beta chains listed next were all sequenced from one sample in a study of regulatory T cells in long-lasting Graves disease. The time point was: newly diagnosed GD, antithyroid drugs for less than 3 months. PBMCs were the source of the RNA used for TCR sequencing. The authors built TCR beta libraries using iRepertoire HTBI primers and Arm-PCR of CDR3 regions. MiXCR, applied by TCRdb to the multiplex PCR reads, yields one record per CDR3 protein. This table holds about 620,000 distinct CDR3 sequences, around 17% found once. These data were likewise used in another study, on T cells in Graves' hyperthyroidism and ophthalmopathy.

The sequences come from peripheral blood mononuclear cells (PBMCs), collected at new diagnosis, from a patient treated with antithyroid drugs. The receptors were gathered from a woman in her twenties or thirties with Graves disease.

This clonotype appeared a few times. The rearrangement uses TRBV19 and TRBJ2-5, with D perhaps matching TRBD1 (5 bases). The CDR3 totals 15 residues. V was trimmed by 3 bases and J by 5 bases, leaving 16 bases between them. Germline V CDR1 and CDR2: LNHDA, SQIVND (reference sequence). Here the CDR3 DNA reads TGTGCCAGTAGTATTGCGGCAGGGCCGTGGGAGACCCAGTACTTC. It is translated as CASSIAAGPWETQYF.

The chain carries TRBV5-1 and TRBJ2-1; 7 bases line up with TRBD1. This CDR3 is 16 amino acids long. With 1 base clipped from V and 4 bases from J, the junction kept 8 bases outside the gene matches. Germline V gene sequence: CDR1 SGHRS, CDR2 YFSETQ. The chain's CDR3 is CASSLKRGQLYNEQFF. CDR3 DNA: TGCGCCAGCAGCTTGAAAAGGGGACAGCTTTACAATGAGCAGTTCTTC.

On this clonotype: Without the conserved terminal phenylalanine or tryptophan, this CDR3 likely stems from a read error. The rearrangement uses TRBV2 and TRBJ2-7; D is tentatively TRBD1 or TRBD2 (7 bases each). The J call is doubtful: the DNA matches TRBJ2-1 better. The germline V gene has CDR1 SNHLY and CDR2 FYNNEI. The length of the CDR3 is 12 residues. CDR3 sequence (DNA): TGTGCCAGCGGCCAGGGGGGGAATGAGCAGTTCCTC. Its protein product is CASGQGGNEQFL.

The chain recombines TRBV7-2 with TRBJ2-4, with D perhaps being TRBD1 or TRBD2 (6 bases each). The V and J ends lost 7 bases and 1 base respectively, with 20 bases between them. Germline V lookup: CDR1 SGHTA, CDR2 FQGNSA. The CDR3 extends over 17 amino acids. CDR3 loop: CASTPGGGNQAKNIQYF. CDR3 DNA sequence: TGTGCCAGCACCCCCGGGGGCGGAAACCAGGCCAAAAACATTCAGTACTTC. The full variable domain, rest sourced from reference TRBV7-2 and TRBJ2-4, is GAGVSQSPSNKVTEKGKDVELRCDPISGHTALYWYRQSLGQGLEFLIYFQGNSAPDKSGLPSDRFSAERTGGSVSTLTIQRTQQEDSAVYLCASTPGGGNQAKNIQYFGAGTRLSVL.

This clonotype has at least ten counts. The chain couples TRBV3-1 to TRBJ1-1; D uncertain. V was clipped by 0 bases and J by 6 bases, with 14 bases between them. CDR3 size: 15 residues. CDR1 is LGHDT and CDR2 is YNNKEL in the germline V gene (reference sequence). The CDR3 here is CASSQDLEGGSEAFF. The CDR3 coding sequence is TGTGCCAGCAGCCAAGATCTTGAGGGCGGATCTGAAGCTTTCTTT.

This clonotype showed up just a few times. The V gene is TRBV9, the J gene TRBJ1-3; D remains ambiguous. The CDR3 totals 15 residues. V dropped 0 bases and J dropped 0 bases, with 7 bases sitting between them. Germline CDR1 reads SGDLS; CDR2 reads YYNGEE. The CDR3 sequence: CASSVGSGSGNTIYF. CDR3 DNA: TGTGCCAGCAGCGTAGGGTCCGGCTCTGGAAACACCATATATTTT.

This clonotype has at least ten counts. The V call is TRBV11-2, the J call TRBJ2-3; no firm D call. V was pared by 2 bases and J by 2 bases, with 11 bases between. The CDR3 length is 15 residues. The V gene's germline CDR1 is SGHAT and CDR2 FQNNGV. In DNA form, the CDR3 reads TGTGCCAGCAGCTTATTTTGGTCCAACACAGATACGCAGTATTTT. This sequence encodes CASSLFWSNTDTQYF.

In its sample, this clonotype was seen many times. The J gene is TRBJ2-1, the V gene TRBV2, with D possibly being TRBD2 (5 bases). V was pared by 4 bases and J by 0 bases, with 13 bases between. The CDR3 length is 16 residues. Germline V gene data show CDR1 as SNHLY and CDR2 as FYNNEI. CDR3 DNA sequence: TGTGCCAGCAGTGGGACGGCTGGGAGCTCCTACAATGAGCAGTTCTTC. Protein product: CASSGTAGSSYNEQFF.

V usage is TRBV9 and J usage is TRBJ2-1; D might be TRBD2 (6 bases). Germline V lookup: CDR1 SGDLS, CDR2 YYNGEE. V lost 3 bases and J lost 4, with 20 bases in between. The CDR3 is 17 amino acids. The CDR3 spells CASSAPLLAEVYNEQFF. The CDR3 DNA reads TGTGCCAGCAGCGCCCCCCTTTTAGCGGAAGTTTACAATGAGCAGTTCTTC.

This clonotype was picked up a small number of times. J is TRBJ2-1 and V is TRBV6-1, with 9 nucleotides matching TRBD2. J lost 9 bases, V lost 3 bases, and 9 bases had no gene match. The CDR3 extends over 15 amino acids. Germline V lookup: CDR1 MNHNS, CDR2 SASEGT. In nucleotides, the CDR3 is TGTGCCAGCAGTGAGCTTAGCGGGAGAGTGAGTGAGCAGTTCTTC. Its protein product is CASSELSGRVSEQFF.

This clonotype was seen a single time. The V and J genes are TRBV14 and TRBJ2-2; D is perhaps TRBD1 or TRBD2 (5 bases each). The CDR3 consists of 14 residues. From germline, CDR1 is SGHDN and CDR2 FVKESK. Trimming pared 4 bases from V and 5 bases from J, leaving 11 bases between. The CDR3 reads CASSRGSRTGELFF. CDR3 sequence (DNA): TGTGCCAGCAGCCGGGGGTCAAGGACCGGGGAGCTGTTTTTT. Looking up the rest from reference TRBV14 and TRBJ2-2 gives the full variable domain: EAGVTQFPSHSVIEKGQTVTLRCDPISGHDNLYWYRRVMGKEIKFLLHFVKESKQDESGMPNNRFLAERTGGTYSTLKVQPAELEDSGVYFCASSRGSRTGELFFGEGSRLTVL.

Ten or more counts support this clonotype. V and J are TRBV7-3 and TRBJ2-3, with TRBD2 as a possible D gene (6 bases). This CDR3 region has 15 residues. Trimming pared 5 bases from V and 0 bases from J, leaving 12 bases between. In germline, CDR1 is SGHTA, CDR2 FQGTGA. In DNA, the CDR3 is TGTGCCAGCAGCCAGCAGGGACTGAGCACAGATACGCAGTATTTT. Translated, it gives CASSQQGLSTDTQYF.

The chain combines TRBV6-5 with TRBJ2-7; TRBD2 matches at 11 bases. The length of the CDR3 is 20 residues. CDR1 is MNHEY, CDR2 SVGAGI, per germline. After removal of 2 bases from V and 7 bases from J, the junction contained 22 bases not matched to a gene. CDR3 DNA: TGTGCCAGCAGTTACAGGGTTCCGGGGGTAGCGGGAGGGCCACTGGAAGAGCAGTACTTC. Amino acids: CASSYRVPGVAGGPLEEQYF.

A few counts support this clonotype. The chain is built from TRBV6-2 or TRBV6-3 and TRBJ1-4, with 10 bases that match TRBD1. V lost 5 bases and J lost 3; bases outside the gene matches: 3. Germline loops: CDR1 MNHEY, CDR2 SVGEGT. This CDR3 has 15 amino acids. CDR3 protein: CASSGDRGPNEKLFF. CDR3 DNA sequence: TGTGCCAGCAGTGGGGACAGGGGTCCTAATGAAAAACTGTTTTTT.

This clonotype was found a few times. This chain connects TRBV20-1 to TRBJ1-1; D call uncertain. CDR1 and CDR2 (germline): DFQATT, SNEGSKA (reference sequence). V was clipped by 3 bases and J by 6 bases, with 29 bases between them. This CDR3 is 18 amino acids long. CDR3 in amino acids: CSAREFYRPANTPAEAFF. As DNA, the CDR3 is TGCAGTGCTAGGGAATTTTATCGTCCGGCAAACACTCCGGCTGAAGCTTTCTTT.

As concerns this clonotype: The junction departs from germline at one end; a sequencing error may be responsible. The rearrangement joins TRBV6-1 to TRBJ1-2; tentative D call: TRBD1 (5 bases). The V gene's germline CDR1 is MNHNS and CDR2 SASEGT. The CDR3 covers 14 residues. The CDR3 protein is CTSSDPRANYGYTF. For the CDR3, the DNA is TGTACCAGCAGTGACCCCAGGGCGAACTATGGCTACACCTTC.

This clonotype was recorded at least ten times. A read error may produce the germline difference seen at one junction end. The chain is built from TRBV20-1 and TRBJ1-2, with 8 bases identical to TRBD1. The germline V gene encodes CDR1 DFQATT and CDR2 SNEGSKA (reference sequence). The CDR3 has 12 residues. This CDR3 reads CSARGGDRIFGF. Written as DNA, the CDR3 is TGCAGTGCTAGAGGCGGGGACAGGATTTTCGGTTTC.

The rearrangement links TRBV30 to TRBJ2-7; possible D gene TRBD1, 5 bases. The CDR3 loop spans 13 amino acids. Per the germline V gene, CDR1 is GTSNPN and CDR2 is SVGIG (reference sequence). The V end lost 3 bases, the J end lost 5 bases, and 14 bases lay between the germline ends. This CDR3 reads CAWSWGSSDEQYF. In DNA, the CDR3 is TGTGCCTGGAGCTGGGGCAGTTCAGACGAGCAGTACTTC.

In this sample, this clonotype turned up many times. V is TRBV29-1 and J is TRBJ2-4; D is undetermined. Looked up from germline, CDR1 is SQVTM and CDR2 is ANQGSEA. V lost 1 base and J lost 0, with 7 bases in between. The CDR3 contains 14 residues. Here the CDR3 reads CSVEGRLAKNIQYF. CDR3 in DNA: TGCAGCGTTGAAGGGCGTCTAGCCAAAAACATTCAGTACTTC.

This clonotype turned up a few times. The chain joins TRBV27 to TRBJ1-3, with D unclear. The CDR3 covers 11 residues. Germline V gene sequence: CDR1 MNHEY, CDR2 SMNVEV (reference sequence). Trimming stripped 11 bases from V and 0 bases from J, with 5 bases between. CDR3 in amino acids: CAAGSGNTIYF. The CDR3 DNA follows: TGTGCCGCGGGCTCTGGAAACACCATATATTTT.

This clonotype was observed a handful of times. The V and J genes are TRBV6-2 or TRBV6-3 and TRBJ2-4, with D possibly TRBD2 on 6 matching bases. The CDR3 is 14 residues long. Germline V gene sequence: CDR1 MNHEY, CDR2 SVGEGT. Trimming removed 9 bases at V and 6 bases at J, with 18 bases between. The CDR3 nucleotides read TGTGCCAGTCGGACGACGGGACTCCTAAACATTCAGTACTTC. Amino acids: CASRTTGLLNIQYF.

This clonotype was seen ten or more times. V is TRBV2 and J is TRBJ2-3, with TRBD2 matching 11 bases. This CDR3 has 17 amino acids. Germline CDR1 is SNHLY and CDR2 is FYNNEI. The J segment lost 3 bases and the V segment lost 3 bases, leaving 8 bases of the junction unmatched. CDR3 region: CASSDPLAGDGTDTQYF. For the CDR3, the DNA is TGTGCCAGCAGTGATCCACTAGCGGGAGATGGTACAGATACGCAGTATTTT.

This clonotype came up many times. V usage is TRBV6-1 and J usage is TRBJ1-1; D remains ambiguous. Trimming took off 2 bases at V and 0 bases at J, with 7 bases between the two ends. The CDR3 runs 14 residues. Per germline, CDR1 MNHNS and CDR2 SASEGT. The CDR3 is CASSELVLNTEAFF. CDR3 DNA sequence: TGTGCCAGCAGTGAATTGGTATTGAACACTGAAGCTTTCTTT.

The chain uses TRBV20-1 and TRBJ2-7, with a tentative D call TRBD1 (6 bases). Germline-derived CDR1 and CDR2 are DFQATT and SNEGSKA (reference sequence). The CDR3 has 14 amino acids. With 6 bases removed from V and 5 bases from J, the gap between germline ends came to 20 bases. The CDR3, as DNA: TGCAGTGCCCTCAAATGGGACACCACCAACGAGCAGTACTTC. This encodes CSALKWDTTNEQYF.

This clonotype was detected only a few times. The chain recombines TRBV11-2 with TRBJ2-7; 9 bases fit TRBD2. V shed 6 bases and J 1 base; nucleotides not matched to a gene: 13. The CDR3 runs to 17 residues. The germline CDR1 and CDR2 sequences are SGHAT and FQNNGV. This chain's CDR3 is CASSPRLFAGGSYEQYF. The CDR3 DNA follows: TGTGCCAGCAGTCCTCGACTGTTTGCGGGAGGGTCCTACGAGCAGTACTTC.

J is TRBJ1-5 and V is TRBV24-1; weak D call: TRBD1 (5 bases). CDR1 and CDR2 from the germline V gene are KGHDR and SFDVKD. The CDR3 totals 13 residues. V was trimmed by 9 bases and J by 0 bases, leaving 8 bases between them. CDR3 coding DNA: TGTGCCACCGGGGGTAATAGCAATCAGCCCCAGCATTTT. This encodes CATGGNSNQPQHF.

This rearrangement joins TRBV3-1 to TRBJ1-2; a weak D match, TRBD1 (6 bases). The CDR3 is made up of 12 amino acids. Germline CDR1 and CDR2: LGHDT and YNNKEL (reference sequence). V lost 6 bases and J 14 bases, leaving 19 bases between the germline ends. The DNA of the CDR3 is TGTGCCAGCAGTCTACTAGGGACAACCGGTACCTTC. It yields the protein CASSLLGTTGTF.

This clonotype was seen ten or more times. This chain joins TRBV20-1 and TRBJ2-3; 16 bases align to TRBD2. V gave up 5 bases and J gave up 4 bases; unmatched junction bases: 6. CDR1 is DFQATT, CDR2 SNEGSKA, per germline (reference sequence). This CDR3 is built from 16 residues. The CDR3 reads CSAPGLAGGPADTQYF. In nucleotides, the CDR3 is TGCAGTGCTCCGGGACTAGCGGGAGGGCCAGCAGATACGCAGTATTTT.

Remarks on this clonotype: A much larger clone lies one base from this, so it may be a read error. The CDR3 region is CASSLGSGEQYF. CDR3 coding DNA: TGTGCCAGCAGCTTAGGGTCAGGCGAGCAGTACTTC. This chain uses TRBV7-2 with TRBJ2-3; D remains ambiguous. The DNA end favors TRBJ2-7, so the J call may be wrong. Germline values: CDR1 SGHTA, CDR2 FQGNSA. This CDR3 is built from 12 residues.

This clonotype has a count of ten or more. The V and J genes are TRBV10-3 and TRBJ1-1, with D tentatively TRBD1 (5 bases). From germline, CDR1 is ENHRY and CDR2 SYGVKD. V was clipped by 4 bases and J by 1 base, with 7 bases between them. This CDR3 comprises 13 residues. The CDR3: CAISGGQNTEAFF. The CDR3 DNA reads TGTGCCATCAGTGGAGGACAGAACACTGAAGCTTTCTTT.

This clonotype was seen a few times. The J gene is TRBJ2-7, the V gene TRBV4-1; D is ambiguous. Between the trimmed V and J ends, which lost 1 base and 6 bases, there was a span of 7 bases. Germline V gene lookup returns CDR1 MGHRA and CDR2 YSYEKL. The CDR3 has 12 residues. The CDR3 loop is CASSQGPLEQYF. CDR3 DNA: TGCGCCAGCAGCCAAGGCCCTCTCGAGCAGTACTTC.